This passage covers 26 T cell receptor beta chains from one sample sequenced in a study of OX40 agonist ivuxolimab in advanced cancers. Data came from immunoSEQ multiplex PCR; TCRdb stores just in-frame clones and leaves some out. The data show 53,000 or so clones, 84% seen once. Sequenced here: CD4+ or CD8+ T cells sorted from blood, sampled in a trial of the OX40 agonist ivuxolimab. Receptors originate from an adult with an advanced solid tumor such as melanoma, head and neck, liver or kidney cancer.

The rearrangement uses TRBV2 and TRBJ2-7; D is perhaps TRBD2 (6 bases). CDR1 is SNHLY, CDR2 FYNNEI, per germline. Between the trimmed V and J ends, which lost 7 bases and 2 bases, there was a span of 12 bases. The CDR3 runs to 13 residues. This chain's CDR3 is CASNQEGPYEQYF. In DNA, the CDR3 is TGTGCCAGCAATCAGGAGGGCCCCTACGAGCAGTACTTC.

The chain uses TRBV18 and TRBJ1-4; TRBD1 matches at 7 bases. The CDR3 is 16 residues long. Germline values: CDR1 KGHSH, CDR2 LQKENI. With V trimmed by 4 bases and J by 4 bases, 9 bases remained unmatched. CDR3 in amino acids: CASSLNRGRDNEKLFF. In DNA form, the CDR3 reads TGTGCCAGCTCACTAAACAGGGGACGGGATAATGAAAAACTGTTTTTT.

This clone was recorded once. The chain recombines TRBV11-2 with TRBJ2-7; no reliable D call. The V gene lost 0 bases and the J gene lost 6 bases, with 12 bases spanning the gap. The CDR3 is 14 amino acids. Germline V gene sequence: CDR1 SGHAT, CDR2 FQNNGV. The CDR3 protein is CASSLDALGGEQYF. The CDR3 DNA reads TGTGCCAGCAGCTTAGATGCTCTGGGCGGCGAGCAGTACTTC.

The CDR3 spells CASSLGEERTFYNEQFF. DNA of the CDR3: TGTGCCAGCAGCTTAGGTGAGGAGCGGACTTTCTACAATGAGCAGTTCTTC. V and J are TRBV7-9 and TRBJ2-1, with D tentatively TRBD2 (5 bases). This CDR3 has 17 residues. Germline V gene lookup returns CDR1 SEHNR and CDR2 FQNEAQ (reference sequence). Trimming pared 1 base from V and 3 bases from J, leaving 16 bases between. Filled out from reference TRBV7-9 and TRBJ2-1, the complete variable domain reads DTGVSQNPRHKITKRGQNVTFRCDPISEHNRLYWYRQTLGQGPEFLTYFQNEAQLEKSRLLSDRFSAERPKGSFSTLEIQRTEQGDSAMYLCASSLGEERTFYNEQFFGPGTRLTVL.

The genes are TRBV28 and TRBJ2-1; 14 bases map to TRBD2. V lost 5 bases, J lost 8 bases, and 14 bases stayed unmatched. CDR3 size: 18 residues. The germline gives CDR1 MDHEN, CDR2 SYDVKM. In nucleotides, the CDR3 is TGTGCCAGCAGTACTATGCATAAAACGGGACTAGCGGGAGATGAGCAGTTCTTC. Translating gives CASSTMHKTGLAGDEQFF.

This rearrangement joins TRBV28 to TRBJ1-6; perhaps TRBD1 as D (6 bases). The CDR3 runs to 14 residues. CDR1 and CDR2 (germline): MDHEN, SYDVKM. Trimming removed 6 bases at V and 5 bases at J, with 11 bases between. The CDR3 protein is CASSGGQNNSPLHF. The DNA for the CDR3 is TGTGCCAGCAGCGGAGGACAGAATAATTCACCCCTCCACTTT.

The J gene is TRBJ2-2, the V gene TRBV6-6; 11 bases map to TRBD1. With V trimmed by 2 bases and J by 6 bases, 5 bases remained unmatched. The CDR3 has 16 amino acids. Per germline, CDR1 MNHNY and CDR2 SVGAGI (reference sequence). The DNA of the CDR3 is TGTGCCAGCAGTTACACCGGGACAGGGGGGGCCGGGGAGCTGTTTTTT. Residues: CASSYTGTGGAGELFF.

The chain uses TRBV9 and TRBJ2-1; TRBD2 matches 9 bases. J was trimmed by 6 bases and V by 0 bases; bases with no gene match: 13. The CDR3 has 18 residues. From germline, CDR1 is SGDLS and CDR2 YYNGEE. The CDR3 region has the DNA TGTGCCAGCAGCGTAGTCACCACAGCGGGAGGCCTTTCCAATGAGCAGTTCTTC. Protein: CASSVVTTAGGLSNEQFF.

V is TRBV5-1 and J is TRBJ2-3, with 10 bases matching TRBD2. In germline, CDR1 is SGHRS, CDR2 YFSETQ. This CDR3 is built from 15 residues. The V segment lost 1 base and the J segment 6 bases; nucleotides outside the gene matches: 5. The CDR3 bases are TGCGCCAGCAGCTTGTCCGGGACTAGCGACGATACGCAGTATTTT. It is translated as CASSLSGTSDDTQYF.

The CDR3 DNA reads as TGTGCCAGCCAGGGACTCACAGATACGCAGTATTTT. Translated, it gives CASQGLTDTQYF. V is TRBV11-2 and J is TRBJ2-3, with D perhaps TRBD2 (6 bases). Germline lookup yields CDR1 SGHAT and CDR2 FQNNGV. V lost 8 bases, J lost 2 bases, and 8 bases lay in between. There are 12 residues in the CDR3.

The chain combines TRBV28 with TRBJ1-5, with a tentative D call TRBD1 (5 bases). V lost 6 bases to trimming and J lost 7 bases, with 13 bases between them. CDR3 length equals 13 residues. Germline V gene sequence: CDR1 MDHEN, CDR2 SYDVKM. CDR3 nucleotide sequence: TGTGCCAGCAGGAAATTTCAGGGCCAGCCCCAGCATTTT. Translated: CASRKFQGQPQHF.

This sequence joins TRBV6-6 and TRBJ2-4; 8 bases align to TRBD2. V trimming: 7 bases; J trimming: 1 base; junction bases outside the gene matches: 6. The CDR3 covers 15 residues. Germline V CDR1 and CDR2: MNHNY, SVGAGI (reference sequence). CDR3 nucleotides: TGTGCCAGCATTGCGGGGGGTCGGGCCAAAAACATTCAGTACTTC. Translating gives CASIAGGRAKNIQYF.

The gene calls are TRBV30 and TRBJ2-3; 7 positions agree with TRBD1. The CDR3 is made up of 17 amino acids. CDR1 is GTSNPN, CDR2 SVGIG, per germline (reference sequence). Germline trimming cut 4 bases from V and 0 bases from J; bases unmatched to any gene: 13. DNA for the CDR3: TGTGCCTGGATCAAGGGGGCTAGTACCTCTAGCACAGATACGCAGTATTTT. It codes for CAWIKGASTSSTDTQYF.

This chain links TRBV21-1 with TRBJ2-2; the tabulated D call, TRBD2, remains unverified against the DNA. TRBV21-1 is an annotated pseudogene. This CDR3 comprises 19 residues. CDR3: CASSKVRLEREMRTGELFF. The CDR3 region has the DNA TGTGCCAGCAGCAAAGTCAGGTTGGAGCGGGAGATGCGTACCGGGGAGCTGTTTTTT.

Note on this clone: Sequence at one end of the junction differs from germline and may be a read error. This chain joins TRBV30 and TRBJ1-4; 7 nucleotides agree with TRBD1. CDR1 is GTSNPN, CDR2 SVGIG, per germline (reference sequence). The CDR3 spans 13 residues. CDR3 nucleotides: TGTGCCTGGACTCCGGGACAGATACGAAAAACTGTTTTT. It translates to CAWTPGQIRKTVF.

V gene TRBV15 combines with J gene TRBJ2-1, with 8 bases fitting TRBD2. With 9 bases clipped from V and 8 bases from J, the junction kept 18 bases outside the gene matches. CDR1 LNHNV and CDR2 YYDKDF come from the germline V gene (reference sequence). This CDR3 region has 16 residues. The chain's CDR3 is CATRAGGSLLVDEQFF. The CDR3 nucleotides are TGTGCCACACGGGCGGGAGGCTCTTTGTTGGTCGATGAGCAGTTCTTC.

A few counts support this clone. The rearrangement joins TRBV19 to TRBJ2-2; 13 bases are shared with TRBD2. In germline, CDR1 is LNHDA, CDR2 SQIVND (reference sequence). The CDR3 loop spans 14 amino acids. V lost 9 bases and J lost 3; bases outside the gene matches: 1. The CDR3 sequence is CASGLAGDTGELFF. CDR3 DNA sequence: TGTGCCAGCGGACTAGCGGGAGACACCGGGGAGCTGTTTTTT.

This clone came up once. The V call is TRBV18, the J call TRBJ1-1; tentative D call: TRBD1 (5 bases). Germline CDR1 reads KGHSH; CDR2 reads LQKENI. The V end was cut by 3 bases, the J end by 2 bases, with 10 bases between. CDR3 length equals 14 residues. CDR3 sequence reads: CASSPSGVNTEAFF. CDR3 nucleotides: TGTGCCAGCTCACCTTCGGGGGTCAACACTGAAGCTTTCTTT.

The chain employs TRBV30 and TRBJ1-5; D is ambiguous. The germline V gene has CDR1 GTSNPN and CDR2 SVGIG (reference sequence). The CDR3 covers 13 residues. Trimming stripped 0 bases from V and 4 bases from J, with 7 bases between. In DNA, the CDR3 is TGTGCCTGGAGTGTAGACGGGAATCAGCCCCAGCATTTT. It specifies CAWSVDGNQPQHF.

A single count supports this clone. V gene TRBV5-4 combines with J gene TRBJ1-1, with a weak D call TRBD1 (5 bases). This CDR3 region has 15 residues. CDR1 and CDR2 (germline): SGHNT, YYREEE (reference sequence). V gave up 1 base and J gave up 1 base, with 11 bases separating them. CDR3 nucleotides: TGTGCCAGCAGCTTGAGCGGGACTCGGAACACTGAAGCTTTCTTT. Protein product: CASSLSGTRNTEAFF.

The chain employs TRBV30 and TRBJ2-2, with 10 bases that match TRBD2. The CDR3 has 16 residues. Germline CDR1 GTSNPN, CDR2 SVGIG (reference sequence). V shed 3 bases, J shed 2 bases, and the junction held 6 bases outside the gene matches. CDR3 amino acids: CAWRPGLASNTGELFF. The CDR3 region has the DNA TGTGCCTGGAGACCGGGACTAGCGAGTAACACCGGGGAGCTGTTTTTT.

This clone came up once. V and J are TRBV4-1 and TRBJ1-3; D remains unclear. This CDR3 region has 17 residues. Per germline, CDR1 MGHRA and CDR2 YSYEKL. Deletions cut 5 bases from V and 2 bases from J, with 19 bases between. DNA for the CDR3: TGCGCCAGCAGCAAAGTCGGGCGGGTATCCCCTGGAAACACCATATATTTT. Translation: CASSKVGRVSPGNTIYF.

The chain uses TRBV6-1 and TRBJ2-7; 9 bases line up with TRBD2. Germline V gives CDR1 MNHNS, CDR2 SASEGT. The trim removed 6 bases at V and 3 bases at J, leaving 9 bases unmatched. The CDR3 sequence is 15 residues long. CDR3 in DNA: TGTGCCAGCAGAGGAATTAGCGGGAGTCGCTACGAGCAGTACTTC. It codes for CASRGISGSRYEQYF.

This clone was seen just once. CDR3 sequence reads: CASSGLGNTQYF. For the CDR3, the DNA is TGTGCCAGCAGTGGCCTAGGGAATACGCAGTATTTT. V and J are TRBV11-2 and TRBJ2-3, with no clear D. CDR1 and CDR2 from the germline V gene are SGHAT and FQNNGV. Trimming removed 6 bases from V and 7 bases from J, with 11 bases in between. The CDR3 runs 12 residues.

The genes are TRBV11-2 and TRBJ1-1; 11 bases are shared with TRBD1. With 1 base clipped from V and 3 bases from J, the junction kept 4 bases outside the gene matches. The CDR3 is 16 amino acids. CDR1 is SGHAT, CDR2 FQNNGV, per germline. The chain's CDR3 is CASSLAGDRGDTEAFF. The CDR3 nucleotides read TGTGCCAGCAGCTTAGCGGGGGACAGGGGGGACACTGAAGCTTTCTTT.

CDR3 residues: CATKLGSRGDTQYF. The CDR3, as DNA: TGTGCCACCAAGCTCGGGTCCCGGGGCGATACGCAGTATTTT. V usage is TRBV6-6 and J usage is TRBJ2-3; either TRBD1 or TRBD2 may fit D (5 bases each). Germline CDR1 MNHNY, CDR2 SVGAGI (reference sequence). V lost 10 bases and J lost 6, with 20 bases in between. The CDR3 spans 14 residues.